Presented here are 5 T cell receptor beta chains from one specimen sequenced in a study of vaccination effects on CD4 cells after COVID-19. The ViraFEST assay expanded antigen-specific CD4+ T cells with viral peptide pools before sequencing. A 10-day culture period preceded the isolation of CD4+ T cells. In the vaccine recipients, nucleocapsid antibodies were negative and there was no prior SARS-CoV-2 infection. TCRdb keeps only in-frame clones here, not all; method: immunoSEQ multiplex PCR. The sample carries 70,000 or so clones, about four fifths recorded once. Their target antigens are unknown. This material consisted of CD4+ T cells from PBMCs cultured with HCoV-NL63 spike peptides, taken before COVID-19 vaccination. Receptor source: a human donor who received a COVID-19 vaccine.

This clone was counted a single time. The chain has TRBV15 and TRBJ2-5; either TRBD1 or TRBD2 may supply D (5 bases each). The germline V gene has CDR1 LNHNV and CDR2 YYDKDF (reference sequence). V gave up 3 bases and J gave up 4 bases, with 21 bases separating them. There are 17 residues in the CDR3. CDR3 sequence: CATSRNLGAGSGETQYF. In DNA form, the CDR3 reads TGTGCCACCAGCAGGAACCTCGGGGCAGGGTCGGGAGAGACCCAGTACTTC.

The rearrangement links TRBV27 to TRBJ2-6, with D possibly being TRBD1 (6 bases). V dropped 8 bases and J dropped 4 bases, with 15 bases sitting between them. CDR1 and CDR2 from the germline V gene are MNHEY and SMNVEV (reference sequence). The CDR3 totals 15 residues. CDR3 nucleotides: TGTGCCAGCGGAGTCAGGGGTACGGGGGCCAACGTCCTGACTTTC. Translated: CASGVRGTGANVLTF. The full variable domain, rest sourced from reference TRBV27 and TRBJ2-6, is EAQVTQNPRYLITVTGKKLTVTCSQNMNHEYMSWYRQDPGLGLRQIYYSMNVEVTDKGDVPEGYKVSRKEKRNFPLILESPSPNQTSLYFCASGVRGTGANVLTFGAGSRLTVL.

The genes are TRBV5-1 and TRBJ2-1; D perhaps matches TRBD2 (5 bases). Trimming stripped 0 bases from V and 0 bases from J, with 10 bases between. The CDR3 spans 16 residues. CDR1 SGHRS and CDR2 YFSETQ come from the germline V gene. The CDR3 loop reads CASSLAGRASYNEQFF. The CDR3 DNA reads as TGCGCCAGCAGCTTGGCTGGGCGGGCCTCCTACAATGAGCAGTTCTTC.

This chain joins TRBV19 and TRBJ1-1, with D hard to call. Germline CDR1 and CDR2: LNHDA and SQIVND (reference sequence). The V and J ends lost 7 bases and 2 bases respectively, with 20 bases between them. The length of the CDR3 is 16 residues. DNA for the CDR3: TGTGCCAGTAAATTAAGGGCCTTGGGTAAAAACACTGAAGCTTTCTTT. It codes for CASKLRALGKNTEAFF.

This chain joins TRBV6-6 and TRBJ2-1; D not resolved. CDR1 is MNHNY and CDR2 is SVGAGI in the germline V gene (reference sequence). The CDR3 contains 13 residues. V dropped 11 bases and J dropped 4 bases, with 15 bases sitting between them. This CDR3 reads CAGRADPYNEQFF. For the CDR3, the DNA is TGTGCCGGACGGGCGGACCCATACAATGAGCAGTTCTTC.